The clone carrying this T cell receptor beta chain was seen a few times. This sample was included in a study of lymphopenia after photon versus proton radiotherapy. Libraries were prepared by immunoSEQ multiplex PCR; TCRdb keeps only in-frame clonotypes and omits some of them. Of 25,000 to 35,000 clones listed, 85% to 90% are singletons. This TCR came from a woman between 50 and 59 years old with pancreatic cancer. This specimen was peripheral blood, taken from a patient treated with photon-based radiotherapy.

The CDR3: CASSVGPGPPTGGGYEQYF. Written as DNA, the CDR3 is TGTGCCAGCAGCGTAGGCCCGGGACCTCCTACGGGGGGAGGCTACGAGCAGTACTTC. V usage is TRBV9 and J usage is TRBJ2-7; 7 bases line up with TRBD2. CDR1 is SGDLS and CDR2 is YYNGEE in the germline V gene. The CDR3 has 19 residues. V trimming: 0 bases; J trimming: 3 bases; junction bases outside the gene matches: 18.